Sequencing of this T cell receptor (beta chain) was carried out in a study of blood T cells in healthy people across ages. Whole-study results and caveats: The unknown donor CMV status may have confounded expanded clonotype changes.

The CDR3 covers 14 residues. Between the trimmed V and J ends, which lost 4 bases and 2 bases, there was a span of 13 bases. CDR1 and CDR2 (germline): SGHRS, YFSETQ. About this clonotype: Its target is not known. A much larger clone lies one base from this, so it may be a read error.

A second about 7 to 11 cycle PCR used barcoded and J-beta primers. Each cDNA molecule carried a tag from a template-switch adaptor that contained 12 random nucleotides. TCRdb passed the 5' RACE reads through MiXCR, listing each CDR3 protein once. The sample lists about 1.4 million distinct CDR3 sequences; around 59% were seen once. Material for sequencing was blood. The origin of this receptor is a man younger than 35 in good health. The rearrangement uses TRBV5-1 and TRBJ2-7; possible D gene TRBD1, 5 bases. Here the CDR3 reads CASSEMIGAYEQYF. For the CDR3, the DNA is TGCGCCAGCAGCGAAATGATAGGGGCCTACGAGCAGTACTTC.